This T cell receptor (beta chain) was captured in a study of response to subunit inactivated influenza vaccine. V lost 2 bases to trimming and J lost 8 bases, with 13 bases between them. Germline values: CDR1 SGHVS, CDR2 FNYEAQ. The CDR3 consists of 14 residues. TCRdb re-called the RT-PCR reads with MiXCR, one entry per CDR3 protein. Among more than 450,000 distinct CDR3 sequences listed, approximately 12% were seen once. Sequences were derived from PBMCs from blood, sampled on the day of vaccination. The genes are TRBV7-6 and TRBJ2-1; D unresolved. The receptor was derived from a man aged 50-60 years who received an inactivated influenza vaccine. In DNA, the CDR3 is TGTGCCAGCAGCTTAACTTTTTCTGTCCATGAGCAGTTCTTC. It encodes CASSLTFSVHEQFF.